This T cell receptor beta chain is from a study of T cells in Graves' hyperthyroidism and ophthalmopathy. Findings of the study overall: The model identified upcoming ophthalmopathy a median approximately six months ahead of onset.

The table lists this clonotype with many counts. The antigen remains undetermined. The TCR beta CDR3 regions underwent amplification using RNA transcripts as the source. In the first-round RT-PCR of the TCR CDR3, the HTBI primer set was used. TCRdb analysed the multiplex PCR reads with MiXCR anew, one entry per CDR3 protein. The table records 45,000 to 50,000 distinct CDR3 sequences, around 49% of them present only once. CDR1 SGHNT and CDR2 YYREEE come from the germline V gene (reference sequence). Trimming took off 2 bases at V and 4 bases at J, with 21 bases between the two ends. The CDR3 runs 17 residues.

The genes are TRBV5-4 and TRBJ1-1, with D possibly TRBD1 on 5 matching bases. The sample was peripheral blood or thyroid tissue (not recorded which). The source is a woman in her 50s with Graves' hyperthyroidism. The CDR3 sequence: CASSFGPSLGESTEAFF. The CDR3 nucleotides are TGTGCCAGCAGCTTTGGACCATCCTTGGGGGAGAGCACTGAAGCTTTCTTT.